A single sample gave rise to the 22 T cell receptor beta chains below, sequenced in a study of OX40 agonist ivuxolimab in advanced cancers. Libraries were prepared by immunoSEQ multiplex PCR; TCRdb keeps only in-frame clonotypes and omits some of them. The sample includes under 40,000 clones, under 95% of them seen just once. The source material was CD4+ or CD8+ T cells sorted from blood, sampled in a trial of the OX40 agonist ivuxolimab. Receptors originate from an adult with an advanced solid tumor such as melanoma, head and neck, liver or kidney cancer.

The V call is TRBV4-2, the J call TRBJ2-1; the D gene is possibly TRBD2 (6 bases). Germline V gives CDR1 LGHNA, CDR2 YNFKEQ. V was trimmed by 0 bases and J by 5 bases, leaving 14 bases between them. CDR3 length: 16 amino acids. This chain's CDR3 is CASSQDDGSLNNEQFF. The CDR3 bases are TGTGCCAGCAGCCAAGATGACGGGAGTCTCAACAATGAGCAGTTCTTC.

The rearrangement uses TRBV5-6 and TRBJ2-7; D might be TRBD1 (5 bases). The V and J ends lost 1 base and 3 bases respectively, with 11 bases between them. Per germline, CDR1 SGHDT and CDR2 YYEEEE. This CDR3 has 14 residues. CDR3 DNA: TGTGCCAGCAGCTTGACGGGCCAGGGCTACGAGCAGTACGTC. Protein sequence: CASSLTGQGYEQYV.

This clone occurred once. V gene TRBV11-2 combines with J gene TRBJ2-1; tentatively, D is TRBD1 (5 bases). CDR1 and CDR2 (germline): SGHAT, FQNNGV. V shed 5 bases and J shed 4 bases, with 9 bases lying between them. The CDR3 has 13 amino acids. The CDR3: CASSLTEYNEQFF. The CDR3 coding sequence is TGTGCCAGCAGCCTGACAGAGTACAATGAGCAGTTCTTC. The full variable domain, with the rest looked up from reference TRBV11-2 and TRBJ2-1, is EAGVAQSPRYKIIEKRQSVAFWCNPISGHATLYWYQQILGQGPKLLIQFQNNGVVDDSQLPKDRFSAERLKGVDSTLKIQPAKLEDSAVYLCASSLTEYNEQFFGPGTRLTVL.

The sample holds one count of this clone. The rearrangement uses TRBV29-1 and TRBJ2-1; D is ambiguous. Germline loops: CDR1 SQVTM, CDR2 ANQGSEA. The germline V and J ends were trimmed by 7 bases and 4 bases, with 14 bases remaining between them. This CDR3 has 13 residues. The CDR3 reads CSGDLGQYNEQFF. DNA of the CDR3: TGCAGCGGCGACCTCGGGCAGTACAATGAGCAGTTCTTC.

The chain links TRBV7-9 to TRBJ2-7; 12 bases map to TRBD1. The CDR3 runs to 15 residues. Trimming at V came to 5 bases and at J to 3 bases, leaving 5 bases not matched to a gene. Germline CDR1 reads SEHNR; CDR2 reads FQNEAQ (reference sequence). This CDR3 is CASSHRDRGRYEQYF. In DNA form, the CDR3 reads TGTGCCAGCAGCCACCGGGACAGGGGGCGCTACGAGCAGTACTTC. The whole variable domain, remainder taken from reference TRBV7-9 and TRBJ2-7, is DTGVSQNPRHKITKRGQNVTFRCDPISEHNRLYWYRQTLGQGPEFLTYFQNEAQLEKSRLLSDRFSAERPKGSFSTLEIQRTEQGDSAMYLCASSHRDRGRYEQYFGPGTRLTVT.

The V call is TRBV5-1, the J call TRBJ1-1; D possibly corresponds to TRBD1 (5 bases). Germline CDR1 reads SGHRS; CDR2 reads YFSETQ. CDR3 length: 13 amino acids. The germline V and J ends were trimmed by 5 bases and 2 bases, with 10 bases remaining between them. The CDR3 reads CASSFQGNTEAFF. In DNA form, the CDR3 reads TGCGCCAGCAGTTTTCAGGGAAACACTGAAGCTTTCTTT.

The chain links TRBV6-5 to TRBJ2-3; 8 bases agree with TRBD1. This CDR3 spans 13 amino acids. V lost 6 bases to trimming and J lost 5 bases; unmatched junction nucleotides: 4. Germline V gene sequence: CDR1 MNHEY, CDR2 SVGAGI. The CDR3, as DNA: TGTGCCAGCAGACGAACAGGGGGAGATACGCAGTATTTT. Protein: CASRRTGGDTQYF.

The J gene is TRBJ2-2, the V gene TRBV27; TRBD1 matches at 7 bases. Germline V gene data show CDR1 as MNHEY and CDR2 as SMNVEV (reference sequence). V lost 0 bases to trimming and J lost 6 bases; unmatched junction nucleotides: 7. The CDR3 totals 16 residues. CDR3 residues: CASSLSNLGGSGELFF. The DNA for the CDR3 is TGTGCCAGCAGTTTATCGAACCTAGGGGGCTCCGGGGAGCTGTTTTTT.

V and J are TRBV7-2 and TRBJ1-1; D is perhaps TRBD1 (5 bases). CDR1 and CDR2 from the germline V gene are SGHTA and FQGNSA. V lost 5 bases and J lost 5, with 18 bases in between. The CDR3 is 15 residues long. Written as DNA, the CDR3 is TGTGCCAGCAGCATAATCAGGGTGGCTGGGACTGAAGCTTTCTTT. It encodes CASSIIRVAGTEAFF.

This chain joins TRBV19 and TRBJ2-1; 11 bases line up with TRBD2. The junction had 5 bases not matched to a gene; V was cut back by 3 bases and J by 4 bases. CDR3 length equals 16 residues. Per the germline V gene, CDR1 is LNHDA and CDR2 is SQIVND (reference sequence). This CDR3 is CASSIRVAGGYNEQFF. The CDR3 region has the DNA TGTGCCAGTAGTATTCGGGTAGCGGGAGGGTACAATGAGCAGTTCTTC.

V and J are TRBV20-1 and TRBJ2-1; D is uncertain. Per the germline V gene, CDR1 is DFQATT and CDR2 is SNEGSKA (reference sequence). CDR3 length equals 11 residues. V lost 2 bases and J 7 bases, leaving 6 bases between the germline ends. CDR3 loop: CSARKDNEQFF. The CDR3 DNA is TGCAGTGCTAGAAAGGATAATGAGCAGTTCTTC.

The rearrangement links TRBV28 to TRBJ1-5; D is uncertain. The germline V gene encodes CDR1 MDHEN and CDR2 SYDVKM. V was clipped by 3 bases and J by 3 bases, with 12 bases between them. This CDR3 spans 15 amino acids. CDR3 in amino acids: CASSLETINNQPQHF. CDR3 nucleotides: TGTGCCAGCAGTTTGGAGACAATAAACAATCAGCCCCAGCATTTT.

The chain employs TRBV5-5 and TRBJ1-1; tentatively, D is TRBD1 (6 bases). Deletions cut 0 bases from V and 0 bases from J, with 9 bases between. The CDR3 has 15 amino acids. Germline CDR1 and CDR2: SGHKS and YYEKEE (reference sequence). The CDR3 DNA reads TGTGCCAGCAGCTTGGTGGGGGGCGTGAACACTGAAGCTTTCTTT. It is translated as CASSLVGGVNTEAFF.

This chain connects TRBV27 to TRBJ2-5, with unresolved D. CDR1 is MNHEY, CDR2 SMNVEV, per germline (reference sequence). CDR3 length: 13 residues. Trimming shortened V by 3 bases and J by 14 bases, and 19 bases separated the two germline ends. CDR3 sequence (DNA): TGTGCCAGCAGTTTGTCCCCGAGTTACAGAGGCTACTTC. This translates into CASSLSPSYRGYF.

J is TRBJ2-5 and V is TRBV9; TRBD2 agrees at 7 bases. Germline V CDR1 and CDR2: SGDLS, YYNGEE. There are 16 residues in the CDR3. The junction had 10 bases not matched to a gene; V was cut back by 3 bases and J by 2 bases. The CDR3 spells CASSEVASGFQETQYF. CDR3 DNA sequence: TGTGCCAGCAGCGAGGTGGCTAGCGGATTTCAAGAGACCCAGTACTTC.

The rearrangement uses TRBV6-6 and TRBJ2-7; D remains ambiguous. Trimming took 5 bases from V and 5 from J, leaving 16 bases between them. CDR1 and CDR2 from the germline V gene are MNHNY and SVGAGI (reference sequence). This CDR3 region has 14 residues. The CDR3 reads CASSPLGSGDEQYV. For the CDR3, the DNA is TGTGCCAGCAGTCCATTAGGATCTGGGGACGAGCAGTACGTC.

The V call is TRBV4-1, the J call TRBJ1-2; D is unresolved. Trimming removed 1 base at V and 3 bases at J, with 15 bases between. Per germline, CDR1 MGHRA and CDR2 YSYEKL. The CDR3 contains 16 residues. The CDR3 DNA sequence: TGCGCCAGCAGCCAAGTCCCTGGGCGGCCTGACTATGGCTACACCTTC. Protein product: CASSQVPGRPDYGYTF.

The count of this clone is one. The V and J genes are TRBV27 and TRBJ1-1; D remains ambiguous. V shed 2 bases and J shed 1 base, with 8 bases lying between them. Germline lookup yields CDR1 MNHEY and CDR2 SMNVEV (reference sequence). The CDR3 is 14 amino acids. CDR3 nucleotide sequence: TGTGCCAGCAGTTTACGCGGAGGGAACACTGAAGCTTTCTTT. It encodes CASSLRGGNTEAFF.

CDR3 in amino acids: CASSRWEGSYNEQFF. The CDR3 DNA is TGTGCCAGCAGCAGATGGGAGGGATCGTACAATGAGCAGTTCTTC. This sequence joins TRBV5-5 and TRBJ2-1; TRBD2 matches at 7 bases. The ends lost 4 bases at V and 4 bases at J; junction bases unmatched: 8. In germline, CDR1 is SGHKS, CDR2 YYEKEE (reference sequence). The CDR3 loop spans 15 amino acids.

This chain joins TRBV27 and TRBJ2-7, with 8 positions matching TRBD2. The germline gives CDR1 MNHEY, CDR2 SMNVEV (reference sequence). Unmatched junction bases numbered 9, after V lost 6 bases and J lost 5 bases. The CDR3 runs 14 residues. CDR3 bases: TGTGCCAGCAGAGACCGGGAGGGCCTGAACGAGCAGTACTTC. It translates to CASRDREGLNEQYF.

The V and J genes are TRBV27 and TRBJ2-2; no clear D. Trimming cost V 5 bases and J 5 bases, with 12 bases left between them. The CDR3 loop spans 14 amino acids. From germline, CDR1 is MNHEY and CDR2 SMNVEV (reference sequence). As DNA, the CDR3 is TGTGCCAGCAGTCTACTCTATGGGACCGGGGAGCTGTTTTTT. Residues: CASSLLYGTGELFF.

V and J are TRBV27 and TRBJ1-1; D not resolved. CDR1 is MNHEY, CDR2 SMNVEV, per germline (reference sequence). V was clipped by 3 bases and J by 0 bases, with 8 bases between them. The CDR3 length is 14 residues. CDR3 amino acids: CASSLSVMNTEAFF. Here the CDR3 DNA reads TGTGCCAGCAGTTTGTCAGTAATGAACACTGAAGCTTTCTTT.